One sample yielded the 32 T cell receptor beta chains listed below, sequenced in a study of tumor-infiltrating lymphocytes in primary liver carcinoma. Co-extraction yielded RNA and DNA from around 20-30 mg of unsorted bulk tissue. With a constant-region primer, TCR beta cDNA was made from approximately 520 ng of total RNA. Slightly modified ARM-PCR with three nested multiplex PCR rounds yielded TCR beta libraries. Primers for the first two PCR rounds were TRBV1-TRBV30 forward primers and a C-beta reverse primer (around 11 cycles per round). TCRdb called the multiplex PCR reads again in MiXCR, with one record for every CDR3 protein. The data show about 120,000 distinct CDR3 sequences, with around 65% seen just once and over 7.5% held by the top ten. Sequencing was carried out using tumor-adjacent normal liver tissue. The receptors come from a woman in her sixties with primary liver carcinoma and hepatitis B virus infection.

With respect to this clonotype: The junction shows a germline mismatch at one end, possibly a read error. The chain is built from TRBV7-9 and TRBJ2-5, with TRBD1 matching over 8 bases. The CDR3 sequence is 14 residues long. Germline values: CDR1 SEHNR, CDR2 FQNEAQ (reference sequence). Written as DNA, the CDR3 is TGTGCCAGCAGCCCCGGGACAGGCCAAGAGACCCAGTGCTTC. Protein sequence: CASSPGTGQETQCF.

This clonotype is categorized as medium-sized. The chain has TRBV11-2 and TRBJ1-1; D may be TRBD1 (5 bases). Trimming shortened V by 5 bases and J by 7 bases, and 35 bases separated the two germline ends. CDR3 size: 20 residues. Germline CDR1 reads SGHAT; CDR2 reads FQNNGV. The CDR3 here is CASSPHQHGHLRFWGYEAFF. CDR3 nucleotides: TGTGCCAGCAGCCCACATCAGCACGGACACCTTCGCTTTTGGGGCTATGAAGCTTTCTTT.

The genes are TRBV6-2 or TRBV6-3 and TRBJ2-3; D tentatively fits TRBD1 or TRBD2 (5 bases each). The V end was cut by 2 bases, the J end by 2 bases, with 8 bases between. Germline-derived CDR1 and CDR2 are MNHEY and SVGEGT. The CDR3 covers 14 residues. The CDR3, as DNA: TGTGCCAGCAGTTACCCGGGGACCACAGATACGCAGTATTTT. Translation: CASSYPGTTDTQYF.

On this clonotype itself: The germline gene is not matched at one end of the junction; a read error may be the cause. The J gene is TRBJ1-2, the V gene TRBV11-2, with D tentatively TRBD1 (5 bases). Germline V gives CDR1 SGHAT, CDR2 FQNNGV. The CDR3 loop spans 12 amino acids. The CDR3, as DNA: TGTGCCAGTTCCGGGACGGAATATGGTTACACCTTC. Protein: CASSGTEYGYTF.

Turning to this clonotype: One junction end disagrees with the germline gene, perhaps due to a read error. The CDR3 is CAISFESNTGQLFF. CDR3 sequence (DNA): TGTGCCATCAGCTTCGAGAGTAACACCGGGCAGCTGTTTTTT. The chain is built from TRBV11-3 and TRBJ2-2; unclear D gene. Germline lookup yields CDR1 SGHNT and CDR2 YENEEA. The CDR3 is 14 residues long. Supplemented by reference TRBV11-3 and TRBJ2-2, the full variable domain reads EAGVVQSPRYKIIEKKQPVAFWCNPISGHNTLYWYLQNLGQGPELLIRYENEEAVDDSQLPKDRFSAERLKGVDSTLKIQPAELGDSAVYLCAISFESNTGQLFFGEGSRLTVL.

Concerning this clonotype itself: Compared with germline, one end of the junction differs, possibly owing to a read error. This sequence joins TRBV29-1 and TRBJ2-7; no reliable D call. This CDR3 is 15 amino acids long. Germline CDR1 reads SQVTM; CDR2 reads ANQGSEA. The CDR3 loop is CSAELVGTSPYEQYF. CDR3 nucleotides: TGCAGCGCTGAACTTGTGGGTACCTCTCCCTACGAGCAGTACTTC.

A remark on this clonotype: A much more abundant neighbour one base away suggests this may be a read error. The chain uses TRBV7-9 and TRBJ2-5; D could derive from TRBD1 or TRBD2 (5 bases each). V was shortened by 8 bases and J by 5 bases, with 18 bases between the two germline ends. CDR3 length: 14 residues. Germline V gene data show CDR1 as SEHNR and CDR2 as FQNEAQ (reference sequence). The CDR3 bases are TGTGCCAGCCTCCCGTCAGGGAGCGGCGAGACCCAGTACTTC. Its translation is CASLPSGSGETQYF.

About this clonotype: At one of its ends the junction is not consistent with the germline gene, which may arise from a read error. The rearrangement links TRBV5-4 to TRBJ2-3; 7 bases line up with TRBD1. The CDR3 covers 16 residues. Germline V gives CDR1 SGHNT, CDR2 YYREEE (reference sequence). This CDR3 reads CTSSSVRVDGTDTRYF. The CDR3 nucleotides are TGTACCAGCAGCTCAGTTAGAGTGGACGGGACAGATACGCGGTATTTT. The entire variable domain, with the rest obtained from reference TRBV5-4 and TRBJ2-3, is as follows: ETGVTQSPTHLIKTRGQQVTLRCSSQSGHNTVSWYQQALGQGPQFIFQYYREEENGRGNFPPRFSGLQFPNYSSELNVNALELDDSALYLCTSSSVRVDGTDTRYFGPGTRLTVL.

This clonotype was seen repeatedly, ten times or more. A much bigger clone sits one base away, suggesting this may be a read error. The gene calls are TRBV11-2 and TRBJ2-1; perhaps D is TRBD1 or TRBD2 (6 bases each). The germline V gene has CDR1 SGHAT and CDR2 FQNNGV. This CDR3 has 14 residues. The CDR3: CTSSRLEGDNEQFF. The CDR3 DNA reads as TGTACCAGCAGCCGACTAGAGGGGGACAATGAGCAGTTCTTC.

The chain has TRBV6-2 or TRBV6-3 and TRBJ2-1; no clear D. The CDR3 covers 13 residues. V lost 6 bases and J 8 bases, leaving 14 bases between the germline ends. Germline CDR1 reads MNHEY; CDR2 reads SVGEGT. The CDR3 region has the DNA TGTGCCAGCAGGGTGACTGCGAGCGATGAGCAGTTCTTC. Protein: CASRVTASDEQFF.

On this clonotype itself: It may be a read error: a sequence one base away is much more abundant. The genes are TRBV5-1 and TRBJ1-2; D remains unclear. Germline CDR1 and CDR2: SGHRS and YFSETQ. This CDR3 comprises 13 residues. The CDR3 DNA follows: TGCGCCAGCAGCCCCGGATCCAACTATGACTACACCTTC. It translates to CASSPGSNYDYTF.

Details on this clonotype: This likely comes from a read error, as the CDR3 has no conserved phenylalanine or tryptophan at its end. The DNA is left out, because the CDR3 cannot be placed on it with certainty; the CDR3 is given as TCRdb lists it. The J gene is TRBJ1-1, the V gene TRBV11-1. Germline V lookup: CDR1 SGHAT, CDR2 FQDESV (reference sequence). The length of the CDR3 is 14 amino acids, counting both ends. CDR3 in amino acids: CASNLMSLNTEVFS.

On this clonotype: It may be a read error: a sequence one base away is much more abundant. The missing conserved phenylalanine or tryptophan at the end of this CDR3 makes a read error likely. This chain connects TRBV5-1 to TRBJ2-5, with 10 bases that match TRBD2. Germline loops: CDR1 SGHRS, CDR2 YFSETQ. The CDR3 is 14 amino acids. The J segment lost 3 bases and the V segment lost 3 bases, leaving 2 bases of the junction unmatched. The CDR3 loop reads CASSSGTSEETQYL. CDR3 nucleotide sequence: TGCGCCAGCAGCTCCGGGACTAGCGAAGAGACCCAGTACTTA.

Of note for this clonotype: The final CDR3 position lacks the conserved phenylalanine or tryptophan, pointing to a likely read error. V is TRBV6-6 and J is TRBJ2-1; D remains ambiguous. The germline V gene encodes CDR1 MNHNY and CDR2 SVGAGI (reference sequence). CDR3 length: 13 amino acids. The CDR3 protein is CVSSESRYRVQFL. CDR3 DNA sequence: TGTGTCAGCAGTGAATCCCGTTATAGGGTGCAGTTCCTC.

This clonotype has ten or more counts. The gene calls are TRBV30 and TRBJ2-1, with 7 bases that match TRBD2. The CDR3 has 11 residues. The germline CDR1 and CDR2 sequences are GTSNPN and SVGIG (reference sequence). Losses at the gene ends were 5 bases for V and 15 bases for J; bases not matched to a gene: 10. Here the CDR3 DNA reads TGTGCCTGGTCCGAATCGGGGGGTCCGTTCTTC. Amino acid sequence: CAWSESGGPFF.

This clonotype appeared many times. The chain links TRBV5-4 to TRBJ1-1; D gene ambiguous. From germline, CDR1 is SGHNT and CDR2 YYREEE (reference sequence). V lost 4 bases and J 1 base, leaving 14 bases between the germline ends. The CDR3 contains 15 residues. CDR3 coding DNA: TGTGCCAGCAGCCGCGGTACCGGAGGGAACACTGAAGCTTTCTTT. Translating gives CASSRGTGGNTEAFF.

This clonotype has just one count. This chain uses TRBV11-3 with TRBJ2-3; 8 nucleotides agree with TRBD2. The CDR3 has 14 amino acids. Germline V gives CDR1 SGHNT, CDR2 YENEEA. The trim removed 3 bases at V and 11 bases at J, leaving 10 bases unmatched. The CDR3 reads CASSFRTSIYMQYF. The CDR3 coding sequence is TGTGCCAGCAGCTTTCGGACTAGCATATATATGCAGTATTTT.

This clonotype was seen just once. At one boundary the junction diverges from the germline segment, which might be a read error. The chain uses TRBV11-2 and TRBJ1-1; D remains ambiguous. Germline loops: CDR1 SGHAT, CDR2 FQNNGV. The CDR3 has 13 residues. The CDR3: CISSLGLNTEAFF. The CDR3 DNA follows: TGCATCAGCAGCCTCGGGCTGAACACTGAAGCTTTCTTT.

With respect to this clonotype: An end of the junction differs from the germline gene, which may be a read error. The chain is built from TRBV5-1 and TRBJ2-1; 9 positions agree with TRBD2. Per the germline V gene, CDR1 is SGHRS and CDR2 is YFSETQ. This CDR3 spans 20 amino acids. The CDR3 DNA follows: TGCGCCAGCAGCTTGGCCGTAGCGGGAGTGGTCGGGGGCTCCTACAATGAGCGGTCCTTC. As protein: CASSLAVAGVVGGSYNERSF.

Comment on this clonotype: It may be a read error: a sequence one base away is much more abundant. The chain combines TRBV7-3 with TRBJ2-5; 7 bases map to TRBD2. V shed 4 bases and J 1 base; nucleotides not matched to a gene: 6. CDR1 SGHTA and CDR2 FQGTGA come from the germline V gene. This CDR3 contains 15 residues. CDR3 sequence reads: CASSSSGGFQETQYF. The CDR3 DNA follows: TGTGCCAGCAGCTCGTCGGGAGGATTCCAAGAGACCCAGTACTTC.

Turning to this clonotype: As the CDR3 is not closed by the conserved phenylalanine or tryptophan, this likely results from a read error. The rearrangement joins TRBV5-1 to TRBJ2-3; D possibly corresponds to TRBD2 (5 bases). This CDR3 region has 15 residues. The germline V gene has CDR1 SGHRS and CDR2 YFSETQ. Trimming took off 0 bases at V and 1 base at J, with 9 bases between the two ends. The CDR3 reads CASSLEGSGTDTQYP. As DNA, the CDR3 is TGCGCCAGCAGCTTGGAAGGGAGCGGCACAGATACGCAGTATCCT.

V usage is TRBV4-1 and J usage is TRBJ1-5; the D gene is possibly TRBD1 (6 bases). V gave up 5 bases and J gave up 3 bases, with 17 bases separating them. The CDR3 spans 16 residues. The germline CDR1 and CDR2 sequences are MGHRA and YSYEKL. CDR3 region: CASSAIDRSHNQPQHF. In DNA form, the CDR3 reads TGCGCCAGCAGCGCGATAGACAGGTCCCACAATCAGCCCCAGCATTTT.

Concerning this clonotype itself: One end of the junction fails to match germline, which may point to a read error. The CDR3 DNA reads TGTTCCAGCAGTAGGGACAGGGGGTTTATAAACACTGAAGCTTTCTTT. This codes for CSSSRDRGFINTEAFF. The rearrangement uses TRBV6-5 and TRBJ1-1, with 11 bases lining up with TRBD1. The CDR3 is made up of 16 amino acids. Per germline, CDR1 MNHEY and CDR2 SVGAGI.

This clonotype occurred many times. An end of the junction differs from the germline gene, which may be a read error. V and J are TRBV28 and TRBJ2-5, with D possibly being TRBD1 (6 bases). The length of the CDR3 is 13 residues. The germline V gene encodes CDR1 MDHEN and CDR2 SYDVKM. The CDR3 protein is CASSVTGQGTQYF. CDR3 sequence (DNA): TGTGCCAGCAGTGTAACAGGGCAAGGGACCCAGTACTTC.

The rearrangement uses TRBV2 and TRBJ1-5; 9 bases are a match to TRBD1. The end of the DNA aligns better with TRBJ2-3, so the J call may be wrong. In germline, CDR1 is SNHLY, CDR2 FYNNEI. The CDR3 is 14 residues long. The CDR3 nucleotides are TGTGCCAGCAGCCTGGGACAGGGAAGACAGCCCCAGTATTTT. Protein product: CASSLGQGRQPQYF.

With respect to this clonotype: A read error may explain this, as a much larger clone is one base away. The rearrangement joins TRBV4-1 to TRBJ2-7, with unresolved D. Trimming cost V 3 bases and J 3 bases, with 15 bases left between them. The CDR3 has 15 residues. Germline V gene lookup returns CDR1 MGHRA and CDR2 YSYEKL. The CDR3 loop is CASSHDTIPLYEQYF. Here the CDR3 DNA reads TGCGCCAGCAGCCACGACACTATCCCCCTCTACGAGCAGTACTTC.

Only a few counts were recorded for this clonotype. The chain is built from TRBV15 and TRBJ2-1; 10 nucleotides align to TRBD2. V was pared by 0 bases and J by 3 bases, with 11 bases of the junction left unmatched. The CDR3 runs to 19 residues. Germline values: CDR1 LNHNV, CDR2 YYDKDF (reference sequence). The CDR3 is CATSRDPLAGRIFYNEQFF. Here the CDR3 DNA reads TGTGCCACCAGCAGAGATCCACTAGCGGGAAGGATTTTCTACAATGAGCAGTTCTTC.

A note on this clonotype: One end of the junction is discordant with germline, which a read error may explain. The V and J genes are TRBV5-1 and TRBJ2-5, with D perhaps matching TRBD2 (7 bases). This CDR3 has 14 amino acids. Germline V gene sequence: CDR1 SGHRS, CDR2 YFSETQ. The CDR3 DNA is TGCGCCAGCAGCTCGGAAGGGGGGGCAGAGACCCGGTACTTC. This translates into CASSSEGGAETRYF.

This chain's CDR3 is CASERGDSFSNTQYF. The CDR3 DNA follows: TGCGCCAGCGAACGTGGCGACTCCTTCTCAAATACGCAGTATTTT. The V and J genes are TRBV5-1 and TRBJ2-3; D not certain. Trimming took 7 bases from V and 7 from J, leaving 22 bases between them. Per germline, CDR1 SGHRS and CDR2 YFSETQ. The CDR3 is made up of 15 amino acids.

To note about this clonotype: A junction boundary mismatches the germline segment, possibly from a read error. The J gene is TRBJ2-5, the V gene TRBV29-1, with 7 bases matching TRBD1. Looked up from germline, CDR1 is SQVTM and CDR2 is ANQGSEA. The length of the CDR3 is 12 residues. The CDR3 region has the DNA TGCAGCGCTGGGGACAGACAAGAGAGCCAGTGCTTC. Translated, it gives CSAGDRQESQCF.

A remark on this clonotype: A much larger clone differs from this one at a single base, so this may be a read error. The V call is TRBV7-9, the J call TRBJ2-3; D unresolved. Germline CDR1 is SEHNR and CDR2 is FQNEAQ (reference sequence). The CDR3 sequence is 14 residues long. The CDR3 is CTSSSTRGTDTQYF. CDR3 in DNA: TGTACCAGCAGCTCAACCCGAGGTACAGATACGCAGTATTTT. The full variable domain, its missing parts supplied by reference TRBV7-9 and TRBJ2-3, is DTGVSQNPRHKITKRGQNVTFRCDPISEHNRLYWYRQTLGQGPEFLTYFQNEAQLEKSRLLSDRFSAERPKGSFSTLEIQRTEQGDSAMYLCTSSSTRGTDTQYFGPGTRLTVL.

The table lists this clonotype with many counts. J is TRBJ1-2 and V is TRBV12-3 or TRBV12-4; D is ambiguous. V gave up 3 bases and J gave up 2 bases, with 10 bases separating them. This CDR3 region has 14 residues. The CDR3, as DNA: TGTGCCAGCAGTTTGGTCGGAACCAACTATGGCTACACCTTC. Its protein product is CASSLVGTNYGYTF.